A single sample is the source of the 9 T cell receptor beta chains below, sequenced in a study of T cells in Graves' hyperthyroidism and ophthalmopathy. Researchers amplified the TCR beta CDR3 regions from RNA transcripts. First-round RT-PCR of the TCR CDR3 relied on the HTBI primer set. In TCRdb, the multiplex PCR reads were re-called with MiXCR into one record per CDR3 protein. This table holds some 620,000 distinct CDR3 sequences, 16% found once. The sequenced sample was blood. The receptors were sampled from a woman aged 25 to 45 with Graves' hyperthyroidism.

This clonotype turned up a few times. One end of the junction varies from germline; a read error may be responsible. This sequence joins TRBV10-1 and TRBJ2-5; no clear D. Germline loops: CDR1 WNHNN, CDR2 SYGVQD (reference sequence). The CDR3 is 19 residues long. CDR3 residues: CASIRYENHSTGSQETQYF. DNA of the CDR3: TGCGCCAGCATTAGATACGAGAATCATTCGACTGGAAGCCAAGAGACTCAGTACTTC.

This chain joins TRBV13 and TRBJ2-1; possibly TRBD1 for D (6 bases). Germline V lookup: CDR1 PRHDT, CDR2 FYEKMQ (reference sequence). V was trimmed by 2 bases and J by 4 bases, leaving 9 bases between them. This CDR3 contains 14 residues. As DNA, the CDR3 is TGTGCCAGCAGCTTACAGGGGCAGTACAATGAGCAGTTCTTC. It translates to CASSLQGQYNEQFF.

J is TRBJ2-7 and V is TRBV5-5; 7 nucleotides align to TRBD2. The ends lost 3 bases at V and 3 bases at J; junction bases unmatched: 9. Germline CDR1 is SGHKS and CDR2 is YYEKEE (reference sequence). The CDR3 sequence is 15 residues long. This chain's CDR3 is CASSSRSLAVYEQYF. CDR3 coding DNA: TGTGCCAGCAGCTCGCGATCTCTAGCGGTCTACGAGCAGTACTTC.

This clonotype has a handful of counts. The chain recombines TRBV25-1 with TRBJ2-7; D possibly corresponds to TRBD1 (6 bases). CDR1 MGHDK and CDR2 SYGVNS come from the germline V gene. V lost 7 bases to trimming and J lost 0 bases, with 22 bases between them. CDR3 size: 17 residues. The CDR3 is CASTEEANRVPSYEQYF. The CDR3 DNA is TGTGCCAGCACCGAAGAAGCCAACAGGGTGCCCTCCTACGAGCAGTACTTC.

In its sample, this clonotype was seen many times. The CDR3 coding sequence is TGCGCCAGCAGCTTGGAGTCCCTCTCCTACGAGCAGTACTTC. This gives the protein CASSLESLSYEQYF. The rearrangement joins TRBV5-1 to TRBJ2-7, with unresolved D. Germline V gives CDR1 SGHRS, CDR2 YFSETQ. The ends were cut back, 0 bases at V and 0 bases at J, with 7 bases in the middle. The CDR3 consists of 14 residues.

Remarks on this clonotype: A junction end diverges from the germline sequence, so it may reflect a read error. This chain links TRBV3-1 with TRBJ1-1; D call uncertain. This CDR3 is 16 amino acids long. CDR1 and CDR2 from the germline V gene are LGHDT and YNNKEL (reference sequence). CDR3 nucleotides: TGTGCCAGCATCCAAGTCTTTCGGGAGTCGCGGACTGGAGCTTTCTTT. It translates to CASIQVFRESRTGAFF. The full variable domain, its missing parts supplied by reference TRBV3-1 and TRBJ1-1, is DTAVSQTPKYLVTQMGNDKSIKCEQNLGHDTMYWYKQDSKKFLKIMFSYNNKELIINETVPNRFSPKSPDKAHLNLHINSLELGDSAVYFCASIQVFRESRTGAFFGQGTRLTVV.

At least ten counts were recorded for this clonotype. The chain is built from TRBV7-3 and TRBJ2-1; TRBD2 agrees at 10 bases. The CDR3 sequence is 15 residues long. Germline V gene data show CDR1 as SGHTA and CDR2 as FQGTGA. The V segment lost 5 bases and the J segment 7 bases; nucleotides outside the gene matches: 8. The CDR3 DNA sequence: TGTGCCAGCAGCATTACTAGCGGGATATTGAATGAGCAGTTCTTC. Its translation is CASSITSGILNEQFF.

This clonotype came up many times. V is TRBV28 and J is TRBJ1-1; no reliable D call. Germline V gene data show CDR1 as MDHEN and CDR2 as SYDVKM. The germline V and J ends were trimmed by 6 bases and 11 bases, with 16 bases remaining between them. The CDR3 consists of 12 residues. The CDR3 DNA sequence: TGTGCCAGCAGCTCGACACCGGTCGTTGCTTTCTTT. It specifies CASSSTPVVAFF.

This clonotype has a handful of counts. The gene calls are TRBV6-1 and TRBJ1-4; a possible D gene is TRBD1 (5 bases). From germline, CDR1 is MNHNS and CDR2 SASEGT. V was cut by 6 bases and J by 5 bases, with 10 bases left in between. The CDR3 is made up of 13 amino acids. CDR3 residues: CASRTVPNEKLFF. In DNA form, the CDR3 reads TGTGCCAGCAGGACAGTGCCCAATGAAAAACTGTTTTTT.